This TCR beta chain emerged from a study of a mutant IDH1 vaccine in newly diagnosed glioma. Study as a whole: Treatment recipients were around 62% male and around 38% female, and their mean age was approximately 43 years. Overall study findings and caveats: Of the patients, roughly 93% had vaccine-induced immune responses.

Noted time point: baseline, week 1 (first vaccination visit). The treatment denotes: pre-vaccination baseline after standard-of-care therapy. Tumors from donors were new WHO grade 3 or 4 IDH1-mutant astrocytomas with ATRX loss. Clones were sequenced by immunoSEQ multiplex PCR, and TCRdb holds only the in-frame ones, with some missing. This sample carries about 36,000 clones, 78% of them seen once, and the ten largest clones take over 7.5%. Details on this clone: Antigen: not known.

The CDR3 totals 16 residues. Germline loops: CDR1 LNHDA, CDR2 SQIVND (reference sequence). V was trimmed by 5 bases and J by 0 bases, leaving 16 bases between them. The chain employs TRBV19 and TRBJ1-1; D gene uncertain. The sequenced sample was PBMCs, obtained from a glioma patient treated with radiotherapy, temozolomide or both. The TCR comes from a man between 40 and 49 years old with glioma. Some clones in this sample may be carry-over from other donors' samples. CDR3 DNA: TGTGCCAGTAGTGTCCTTCTAGGGCGGCTGAACACTGAAGCTTTCTTT. The encoded protein is CASSVLLGRLNTEAFF.